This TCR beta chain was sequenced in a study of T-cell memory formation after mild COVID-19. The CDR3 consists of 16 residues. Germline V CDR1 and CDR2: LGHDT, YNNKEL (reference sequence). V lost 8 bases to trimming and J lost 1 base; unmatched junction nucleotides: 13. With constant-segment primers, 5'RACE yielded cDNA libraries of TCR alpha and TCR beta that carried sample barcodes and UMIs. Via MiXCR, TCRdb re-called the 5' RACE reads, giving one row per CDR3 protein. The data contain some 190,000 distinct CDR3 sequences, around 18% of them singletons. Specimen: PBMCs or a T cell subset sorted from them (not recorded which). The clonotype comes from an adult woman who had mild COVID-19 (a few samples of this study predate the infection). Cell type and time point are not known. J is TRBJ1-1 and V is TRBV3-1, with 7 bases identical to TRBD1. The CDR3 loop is CASVRSRDRRNTEAFF. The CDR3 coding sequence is TGTGCCAGCGTACGGAGCAGGGACAGAAGGAACACTGAAGCTTTCTTT.